This is a list of T cell receptor beta chains from one sample in a study of liver allograft versus peripheral blood T cells. MiXCR, applied by TCRdb to the reads, yields one record per CDR3 protein. The profile covers 13,000 or so distinct CDR3 sequences, with approximately 19% appearing a single time and roughly 13% taken by the ten largest. The origin of the receptors is a human patient who had a liver transplant. Some T cells may have come from the graft donor. CDR3s include the opening cysteine and the closing phenylalanine or tryptophan. A D gene is named only where the DNA matches it firmly. Only some rows state a clone size, as once, few, many or a class for expanded clones.

clone_size	d_call	j_call	v_call	cdr3_aa	cdr3_nt
-	-	TRBJ1-5	TRBV6-6	CASTPSDTSNQPQHF	TGTGCCAGCACCCCTTCAGACACGAGCAATCAGCCCCAGCATTTT
-	TRBD2	TRBJ2-7	TRBV10-2	CASSETSEIYEQYF	TGCGCCAGCAGTGAGACTAGCGAGATCTACGAGCAGTACTTC
-	-	TRBJ1-5	TRBV10-3	CAISAGGARQSNQPQHF	TGTGCCATCAGTGCGGGTGGGGCGCGGCAAAGCAATCAGCCCCAGCATTTT
few	TRBD1	TRBJ1-4	TRBV11-2	CASSGRGPTGEKLFF	TGTGCCAGCAGCGGCAGGGGGCCTACTGGTGAAAAACTGTTTTTT
-	-	TRBJ2-3	TRBV20-1	CSASPTGADTQYF	TGCAGTGCTAGTCCAACGGGGGCAGATACGCAGTATTTT
-	-	TRBJ2-7	TRBV7-2	CASSLEGQVASYEQYF	TGTGCCAGCAGCTTAGAGGGGCAGGTTGCATCCTACGAGCAGTACTTC
-	-	TRBJ1-5	TRBV20-1	CSAGGMSGNQPQHF	TGCAGTGCTGGGGGGATGTCCGGCAATCAGCCCCAGCATTTT
-	TRBD2	TRBJ2-7	TRBV5-4	CASSLGEGPTYEQYF	TGTGCCAGCAGCTTGGGGGAGGGGCCCACCTACGAGCAGTACTTC
many	TRBD1	TRBJ2-5	TRBV28	CASRGQGRKTQYF	TGTGCCAGCAGGGGACAGGGGCGAAAGACCCAGTACTTC
-	TRBD1	TRBJ2-2	TRBV25-1	CASSGDRVLWDTGELFF	TGTGCCAGCAGTGGCGACAGGGTTCTATGGGACACCGGGGAGCTGTTTTTT
few	-	TRBJ1-5	TRBV20-1	CSAVPGQGPPHF	TGCAGTGCTGTACCGGGACAAGGGCCTCCGCATTTT
medium-sized	-	TRBJ1-1	TRBV5-6	CASSLVHREATEAFF	TGTGCCAGCAGCTTGGTACACAGGGAGGCAACTGAAGCTTTCTTT
-	TRBD1	TRBJ2-1	TRBV12-5	CASGLQGALVFF	TGTGCTAGTGGTTTGCAGGGGGCGTTAGTGTTCTTC
-	-	TRBJ2-7	TRBV6-6	CASSYSRTSYEQYF	TGTGCCAGCAGTTACTCCAGGACATCCTACGAGCAGTACTTC
-	TRBD2	TRBJ2-3	TRBV28	CASSLWTSGASTDTQYF	TGTGCCAGCAGTTTATGGACTAGCGGGGCGAGCACAGATACGCAGTATTTT
medium-sized	-	TRBJ1-1	TRBV19	CASSPGQRNTEAFF	TGTGCCAGCTCTCCCGGACAGCGGAACACTGAAGCTTTCTTT
few	TRBD1	TRBJ1-6	TRBV7-2	CASSLAGTAFNSPLHF	TGTGCCAGCAGCTTAGCCGGGACAGCCTTTAATTCACCCCTCCACTTT
few	-	TRBJ1-5	TRBV7-9	CASSLAGGWDNQPQHF	TGTGCCAGCAGCTTAGCCGGGGGGTGGGATAATCAGCCCCAGCATTTT
few	-	TRBJ2-6	TRBV12-3/TRBV12-4	CASSITGTGANVLTF	TGTGCCAGCAGCATAACGGGCACTGGGGCCAACGTCCTGACTTTC
medium-sized	-	TRBJ2-6	TRBV6-1	CASSPQGAGANVLTF	TGTGCCAGCAGTCCACAGGGTGCTGGGGCCAACGTCCTGACTTTC
few	TRBD2	TRBJ2-7	TRBV5-4	CASSSFLGLARNNSYEQYF	TGTGCCAGCAGCTCCTTTCTGGGACTAGCCAGAAATAACTCCTACGAGCAGTACTTC
many	-	TRBJ1-1	TRBV28	CASSLLDGNTEAFF	TGTGCCAGCAGCCTTCTAGACGGGAACACTGAAGCTTTCTTT
few	TRBD2	TRBJ2-5	TRBV30	CAWRKGTSLDQETQYF	TGTGCCTGGAGAAAGGGGACTAGCCTCGATCAAGAGACCCAGTACTTC
-	-	TRBJ1-6	TRBV14	CASSQDLGGLNSPLHF	TGTGCCAGCAGCCAAGACCTCGGAGGCTTGAATTCACCCCTCCACTTT
few	-	TRBJ2-7	TRBV14	CASSQLPGQQYF	TGTGCCAGCAGCCAGTTACCGGGACAGCAGTACTTC